This T cell receptor beta chain stems from a study of OX40 agonist ivuxolimab in advanced cancers. The V and J ends lost 1 base and 4 bases, in that order; junction bases with no gene match: 4. CDR1 LGHNA and CDR2 YSLEER come from the germline V gene. The CDR3 spans 15 residues. Assay used: immunoSEQ multiplex PCR; TCRdb lists only in-frame clones, some missing. The sample holds tens of thousands of clones, around 93% seen once. The clonotype originates from an adult with an advanced solid tumor such as melanoma, head and neck, liver or kidney cancer. The material sequenced was CD4+ or CD8+ T cells sorted from blood, taken in a trial of the OX40 agonist ivuxolimab. The J gene is TRBJ2-1, the V gene TRBV4-3; TRBD2 matches 7 bases. CDR3 DNA sequence: TGCGCCAGCAGCCAAGTGTCTAGCGGTTACAATGAGCAGTTCTTC. This gives the protein CASSQVSSGYNEQFF.